The next 24 T cell receptor beta chains were all read from a single sample in a study of shared clonotypes between healthy human individuals. Naive CD8 cells lacked CD45RO, underwent positive selection for CCR7 and left out terminally differentiated effector memory CD45RA+ cells. TCRdb's copy holds only in-frame clones and misses some; the assay was immunoSEQ multiplex PCR. The sample carries more than 2 million clones, around 95% recorded once. Material for sequencing was naive CD8+ T cells from PBMCs. All receptors derive from a man in his late teens or twenties in good health. Some clones in this sample may be carry-over from other donors' samples.

The chain couples TRBV11-2 to TRBJ1-3; D unresolved. The length of the CDR3 is 14 residues. Per germline, CDR1 SGHAT and CDR2 FQNNGV. V shed 2 bases and J shed 4 bases, with 9 bases lying between them. This chain's CDR3 is CASSLPGTGNTIYF. The CDR3 DNA reads as TGTGCCAGCAGCTTACCGGGAACCGGAAACACCATATATTTT.

The CDR3 region is CASSPGTELYEQYF. CDR3 bases: TGTGCCAGCAGTCCCGGGACAGAACTCTACGAGCAGTACTTC. The rearrangement links TRBV28 to TRBJ2-7, with 7 bases lining up with TRBD1. Trimming took 5 bases from V and 3 from J; bases not matched to a gene: 7. The CDR3 is 14 residues long. Germline assignment: CDR1 MDHEN and CDR2 SYDVKM. Full variable domain (rest looked up from reference TRBV28 and TRBJ2-7): DVKVTQSSRYLVKRTGEKVFLECVQDMDHENMFWYRQDPGLGLRLIYFSYDVKMKEKGDIPEGYSVSREKKERFSLILESASTNQTSMYLCASSPGTELYEQYFGPGTRLTVT.

V gene TRBV6-6 combines with J gene TRBJ2-7; 14 bases map to TRBD2. The V gene's germline CDR1 is MNHNY and CDR2 SVGAGI (reference sequence). V was pared by 5 bases and J by 5 bases, with 2 bases of the junction left unmatched. CDR3 size: 14 residues. The CDR3 sequence is CASSGTSGSDEQYF. DNA of the CDR3: TGTGCCAGCAGTGGGACTAGCGGGAGCGACGAGCAGTACTTC.

This clone was found once. The chain joins TRBV7-2 to TRBJ2-7; 7 positions agree with TRBD2. Trimming removed 5 bases from V and 7 bases from J; junction bases left unmatched: 8. CDR3 length: 13 amino acids. Germline CDR1 is SGHTA and CDR2 is FQGNSA. CDR3 in DNA: TGTGCCAGCAGCCCCCGGGAGGTGCGGGAGCAGTACTTC. This encodes CASSPREVREQYF.

The rearrangement joins TRBV28 to TRBJ1-5; no definite D call. V lost 2 bases, J lost 5 bases, and 13 bases lay in between. Germline V lookup: CDR1 MDHEN, CDR2 SYDVKM. The CDR3 is made up of 15 amino acids. The CDR3 is CASSLGGSRDQPQHF. For the CDR3, the DNA is TGTGCCAGCAGTTTAGGAGGGTCCCGCGATCAGCCCCAGCATTTT.

The chain links TRBV27 to TRBJ1-4; D is possibly TRBD1 (5 bases). The CDR3 is 17 residues long. Trimming stripped 0 bases from V and 0 bases from J, with 11 bases between. Looked up from germline, CDR1 is MNHEY and CDR2 is SMNVEV (reference sequence). The CDR3 loop reads CASSLSRQIATNEKLFF. The CDR3 bases are TGTGCCAGCAGTTTATCGCGACAGATAGCAACTAATGAAAAACTGTTTTTT. Using reference TRBV27 and TRBJ1-4 for the parts outside the CDR3, the full variable domain is EAQVTQNPRYLITVTGKKLTVTCSQNMNHEYMSWYRQDPGLGLRQIYYSMNVEVTDKGDVPEGYKVSRKEKRNFPLILESPSPNQTSLYFCASSLSRQIATNEKLFFGSGTQLSVL.

The chain employs TRBV30 and TRBJ2-7; 9 bases line up with TRBD2. V was pared by 3 bases and J by 4 bases, with 10 bases of the junction left unmatched. This CDR3 has 15 amino acids. CDR1 is GTSNPN and CDR2 is SVGIG in the germline V gene (reference sequence). CDR3 nucleotide sequence: TGTGCCTGGAGCGGGACTAGCCGGCCGCTGTACGAGCAGTACTTC. As protein: CAWSGTSRPLYEQYF. Together with reference TRBV30 and TRBJ2-7, the CDR3 gives the full variable domain: SQTIHQWPATLVQPVGSPLSLECTVEGTSNPNLYWYRQAAGRGLQLLFYSVGIGQISSEVPQNLSASRPQDRQFILSSKKLLLSDSGFYLCAWSGTSRPLYEQYFGPGTRLTVT.

To note about this clone: This sample includes further DNA sequences coding for the same CDR3. The V and J genes are TRBV27 and TRBJ2-7; D possibly corresponds to TRBD1 (5 bases). Trimming left V 3 bases short and J 2 bases short, with 11 bases between. The CDR3 sequence is 14 residues long. Germline lookup yields CDR1 MNHEY and CDR2 SMNVEV (reference sequence). For the CDR3, the DNA is TGTGCCAGCAGTTTCGGCAGGGCACCCTACGAGCAGTACTTC. Amino acids: CASSFGRAPYEQYF.

V is TRBV11-2 and J is TRBJ2-7; 7 bases are shared with TRBD2. Looked up from germline, CDR1 is SGHAT and CDR2 is FQNNGV. The V segment lost 6 bases and the J segment 5 bases; nucleotides outside the gene matches: 13. This CDR3 contains 15 residues. The CDR3 nucleotides read TGTGCCAGCAGAGTAGCGGGCCCCTCCCGGGACGAGCAGTACTTC. It specifies CASRVAGPSRDEQYF.

The gene calls are TRBV27 and TRBJ2-7, with D tentatively TRBD2 (6 bases). Germline V gives CDR1 MNHEY, CDR2 SMNVEV (reference sequence). V lost 0 bases and J 3 bases, leaving 9 bases between the germline ends. This CDR3 contains 14 residues. The CDR3 bases are TGTGCCAGCAGTTTATCCACTAGCTACTACGAGCAGTACTTC. Amino acids: CASSLSTSYYEQYF.

The rearrangement links TRBV9 to TRBJ2-1; the D gene is possibly TRBD2 (6 bases). The CDR3 contains 16 residues. The ends were cut back, 6 bases at V and 0 bases at J, with 16 bases in the middle. CDR1 SGDLS and CDR2 YYNGEE come from the germline V gene. The CDR3 coding sequence is TGTGCCAGCAACTGGGGGGAAAGAAGCTCCTACAATGAGCAGTTCTTC. It yields the protein CASNWGERSSYNEQFF.

The chain combines TRBV5-1 with TRBJ1-2, with a weak D call TRBD1 (6 bases). The CDR3 totals 16 residues. Germline V gene lookup returns CDR1 SGHRS and CDR2 YFSETQ. V gave up 6 bases and J gave up 2 bases, with 20 bases separating them. This CDR3 reads CASTLIPQGSNYGYTF. For the CDR3, the DNA is TGCGCCAGCACCCTCATCCCCCAGGGGTCCAACTATGGCTACACCTTC. Looking up the rest from reference TRBV5-1 and TRBJ1-2 gives the full variable domain: KAGVTQTPRYLIKTRGQQVTLSCSPISGHRSVSWYQQTPGQGLQFLFEYFSETQRNKGNFPGRFSGRQFSNSRSEMNVSTLELGDSALYLCASTLIPQGSNYGYTFGSGTRLTVV.

The J gene is TRBJ2-1, the V gene TRBV5-1; D gene unclear. CDR3 length: 17 amino acids. Germline lookup yields CDR1 SGHRS and CDR2 YFSETQ. Between the trimmed V and J ends, which lost 0 bases and 0 bases, there was a span of 13 bases. CDR3 region: CASSLARAAFSYNEQFF. The CDR3, as DNA: TGCGCCAGCAGCTTGGCAAGGGCAGCGTTCTCCTACAATGAGCAGTTCTTC. The entire variable domain, with the rest obtained from reference TRBV5-1 and TRBJ2-1, is as follows: KAGVTQTPRYLIKTRGQQVTLSCSPISGHRSVSWYQQTPGQGLQFLFEYFSETQRNKGNFPGRFSGRQFSNSRSEMNVSTLELGDSALYLCASSLARAAFSYNEQFFGPGTRLTVL.

The V call is TRBV5-4, the J call TRBJ1-1, with 7 bases matching TRBD1. The CDR3 has 14 residues. Per the germline V gene, CDR1 is SGHNT and CDR2 is YYREEE (reference sequence). Trimming cost V 3 bases and J 6 bases; bases outside gene matches: 8. The CDR3 nucleotides read TGTGCCAGCAGCTACACCGGGACAGCCCCTGAAGCTTTCTTT. The encoded protein is CASSYTGTAPEAFF.

This chain links TRBV9 with TRBJ1-2; D is ambiguous. CDR3 length equals 15 residues. V dropped 3 bases and J dropped 8 bases, with 20 bases sitting between them. CDR1 is SGDLS and CDR2 is YYNGEE in the germline V gene. The CDR3 is CASSASSPLGVGYTF. As DNA, the CDR3 is TGTGCCAGCAGCGCTTCCTCACCCCTGGGTGTGGGCTACACCTTC.

The chain couples TRBV9 to TRBJ1-2; TRBD1 matches at 9 bases. Germline CDR1 and CDR2: SGDLS and YYNGEE. This CDR3 region has 18 residues. V lost 0 bases, J lost 5 bases, and 14 bases stayed unmatched. CDR3 in amino acids: CASSVAGDRDSSLYGYTF. The CDR3 nucleotides are TGTGCCAGCAGCGTAGCTGGGGACAGGGATTCTTCGTTGTATGGCTACACCTTC.

The chain combines TRBV29-1 with TRBJ2-1, with a tentative D call TRBD2 (7 bases). Germline CDR1 is SQVTM and CDR2 is ANQGSEA. The CDR3 totals 12 residues. The CDR3 sequence is CSCPGGPNEQFF. The CDR3 nucleotides are TGCAGTTGCCCCGGGGGGCCGAATGAGCAGTTCTTC.

The chain uses TRBV6-1 and TRBJ2-2; 8 bases line up with TRBD2. Germline CDR1 MNHNS, CDR2 SASEGT. The CDR3 is 17 amino acids. V shed 4 bases and J 3 bases; nucleotides not matched to a gene: 10. CDR3 residues: CASSGPWPSGYTGELFF. The CDR3 DNA reads TGTGCCAGCAGTGGACCCTGGCCTAGCGGGTACACCGGGGAGCTGTTTTTT.

This clone was counted a single time. The chain recombines TRBV14 with TRBJ2-7; TRBD2 agrees at 10 bases. Germline V gene sequence: CDR1 SGHDN, CDR2 FVKESK. The CDR3 length is 11 residues. J lost 6 bases, V lost 9 bases, and 2 bases had no gene match. CDR3: CASRLAGEQYF. Written as DNA, the CDR3 is TGTGCCAGTCGACTAGCGGGCGAGCAGTACTTC. Using reference TRBV14 and TRBJ2-7 for the parts outside the CDR3, the full variable domain is EAGVTQFPSHSVIEKGQTVTLRCDPISGHDNLYWYRRVMGKEIKFLLHFVKESKQDESGMPNNRFLAERTGGTYSTLKVQPAELEDSGVYFCASRLAGEQYFGPGTRLTVT.

The chain joins TRBV5-1 to TRBJ2-7; 7 nucleotides match TRBD1. V shed 4 bases and J 0 bases; nucleotides not matched to a gene: 4. The CDR3 is 14 residues long. Per the germline V gene, CDR1 is SGHRS and CDR2 is YFSETQ. The CDR3 protein is CASSPTGDSYEQYF. CDR3 coding DNA: TGCGCCAGCAGCCCAACAGGGGACTCCTACGAGCAGTACTTC.

This clone occurred once. This sequence joins TRBV5-1 and TRBJ2-7, with 8 positions matching TRBD2. CDR3 length equals 15 residues. Trimming removed 4 bases from V and 3 bases from J; junction bases left unmatched: 9. Germline CDR1 reads SGHRS; CDR2 reads YFSETQ. CDR3 DNA: TGCGCCAGCAGCCCCCTGGGCGGGAGGAACTACGAGCAGTACTTC. Encoded protein: CASSPLGGRNYEQYF.

This chain links TRBV6-1 with TRBJ2-4; 8 nucleotides align to TRBD1. V was clipped by 4 bases and J by 8 bases; unmatched bases: 10. Per the germline V gene, CDR1 is MNHNS and CDR2 is SASEGT. The CDR3 is made up of 15 amino acids. CDR3 region: CASSAYLRGQDIQYF. In DNA form, the CDR3 reads TGTGCCAGCAGTGCCTACCTCAGGGGGCAGGACATTCAGTACTTC.

Worth noting for this clone: The sample holds other DNA sequences that translate to the same CDR3. J is TRBJ1-5 and V is TRBV9; a possible D gene is TRBD1 (6 bases). The germline CDR1 and CDR2 sequences are SGDLS and YYNGEE. V was clipped by 0 bases and J by 3 bases, with 10 bases between them. The CDR3 is 15 residues long. The CDR3 DNA sequence: TGTGCCAGCAGCGTAGGCGGGGGCGTCAATCAGCCCCAGCATTTT. It specifies CASSVGGGVNQPQHF.

The J gene is TRBJ1-2, the V gene TRBV19, with TRBD1 as a possible D gene (6 bases). Looked up from germline, CDR1 is LNHDA and CDR2 is SQIVND (reference sequence). Trimming pared 5 bases from V and 0 bases from J, leaving 19 bases between. This CDR3 comprises 17 residues. The CDR3: CASSSQFGQFPNYGYTF. CDR3 nucleotides: TGTGCCAGTAGTTCGCAATTCGGACAGTTTCCTAACTATGGCTACACCTTC.